This TCR beta chain derives from a study of Graves' ophthalmopathy and Graves' hyperthyroidism (dated by TCRdb to the late 2010s). Background on the whole study: Peripheral blood was collected at initial diagnosis, prior to any treatment. TCR beta repertoire signatures were used to distinguish Graves' ophthalmopathy from Graves' hyperthyroidism and to predict progression to ophthalmopathy. In total, 135 blood samples were TCR-sequenced: approximately 42 ophthalmopathy, roughly 77 hyperthyroidism and some 17 hyperthyroidism-to-ophthalmopathy patients. A discovery set of 95 to 100 patients (around 44 ophthalmopathy, 55 to 60 stable hyperthyroidism) was enrolled to explore V-J signatures distinguishing ophthalmopathy from hyperthyroidism. For independent validation, a separate cohort was made up of approximately 19 hyperthyroidism patients plus 17 patients who later progressed from hyperthyroidism to ophthalmopathy. T-cell repertoires of thyroid tissue and blood were compared in five or six hyperthyroidism patients. Once sampling was done, hyperthyroidism patients were given methimazole at a starting dose of 30 mg daily, while ophthalmopathy patients were given high-dose intravenous methylprednisolone. The 85 to 100 discovery patients were divided at random into training and test sets in a 7:3 ratio.

Patients with ophthalmopathy had moderately to severely active disease, with a Clinical Activity Score of 3 or more, a NOSPECS grade of 4 or more, and a disease duration of less than 3 months. Patients with other autoimmune diseases, uncontrolled infections, pregnancy or lactation were excluded from the study. Clinical symptoms, serum thyroxine, TRAb, thyroid ultrasound and orbital computed tomography formed the basis of the diagnosis. Using Ficoll-Paque density gradient centrifugation, PBMCs were isolated from less than 11 ml of fresh peripheral blood. Trizol reagent was used to extract the total RNA, and its quality was then checked on an Agilent 2100 Bioanalyzer. The germline V gene provides CDR1 MNHEY and CDR2 SVGEGT. Including cysteine and phenylalanine, the CDR3 has 16 amino acids. Just CDR3 DNA is preserved here, 48 bases in frame from base 1. This clonotype was detected only a few times. Which antigen it targets is not known. Mismatch with germline at one junction end may stem from a read error.

The investigation overall reported the following: In cross-validation, the 13-signature model distinguished ophthalmopathy from stable hyperthyroidism with less than 90% sensitivity and about 81% specificity, while in the test set the corresponding values were approximately 80% and 75%. Most of the expanded thyroid clonotypes with a frequency above 0.001 were also detected in blood, and it was suggested that the thyroid immune response may be reflected by blood repertoires. Sample size was not predetermined statistically, and investigators were not blinded to group allocation. In validation, the model predicted ophthalmopathy progression with nearly 71% sensitivity and approximately 78% specificity; some 13 predicted patients were CT-confirmed with GO in a median of around 6.5 months.

For repertoire sequencing, TCR beta CDR3 regions were amplified from RNA transcripts. The first round was an RT-PCR using HTBI primers with the Qiagen OneStep RT-PCR kit, and this first round was followed by a second-round multiplex PCR, then size selection and purification. Sequencing of the libraries was carried out on an Illumina HiSeq2000 in paired-end mode with 100 bp reads. In the original analysis: Reads were processed with SOAPnuke, discarding reads with adapters, uncalled bases, mean Phred below 15, or no exact constant-primer or identifier match. High-quality paired reads were merged with COPE v1.2.5. Each unique nucleotide sequence was defined as a clonotype, and clonotypes were aligned to IMGT TRB V, D and J references with MiTCR v1.1. The analysis was limited to V-J combinations with a frequency above 0.0001, which together covered around 99% of the repertoires. A TCR clonal expansion and chaos score per V-J combination was defined as the ratio of F50 clonal expansion to chaos observed in the TCRdist matrix. Welch's t-statistics and random forest were used to narrow the features down to around 12 V-J combinations, which were then fed into a naive Bayes classifier. Thyroid-blood repertoire similarity was quantified with the Morisita-Horn index. TCRdb trimmed the raw reads at Q25, called clones with MiXCR and kept productive beta chains. Records with the same CDR3 protein are collapsed into one entry carrying the most frequent genes and DNA. TCRdb's processing, not the authors', yielded these V and J calls. Here the sample has about 480,000 distinct CDR3 sequences; 13% to 15% occur a single time. About a tenth of the sample comes from the top ten.

The receptor was isolated from a woman aged 25 to 39 with Graves' ophthalmopathy. Donor details come from another sample of the same person, matched by shared clones. The chain is made from TRBV6-2 or TRBV6-3 and TRBJ2-1; 10 bases in the junction line up with TRBD2. The specimen was blood. The CDR3 region: CASSSMPGLASNEKFF. The DNA reads TGTGCCAGCAGTTCGATGCCGGGACTAGCGTCCAATGAGAAGTTCTTC.